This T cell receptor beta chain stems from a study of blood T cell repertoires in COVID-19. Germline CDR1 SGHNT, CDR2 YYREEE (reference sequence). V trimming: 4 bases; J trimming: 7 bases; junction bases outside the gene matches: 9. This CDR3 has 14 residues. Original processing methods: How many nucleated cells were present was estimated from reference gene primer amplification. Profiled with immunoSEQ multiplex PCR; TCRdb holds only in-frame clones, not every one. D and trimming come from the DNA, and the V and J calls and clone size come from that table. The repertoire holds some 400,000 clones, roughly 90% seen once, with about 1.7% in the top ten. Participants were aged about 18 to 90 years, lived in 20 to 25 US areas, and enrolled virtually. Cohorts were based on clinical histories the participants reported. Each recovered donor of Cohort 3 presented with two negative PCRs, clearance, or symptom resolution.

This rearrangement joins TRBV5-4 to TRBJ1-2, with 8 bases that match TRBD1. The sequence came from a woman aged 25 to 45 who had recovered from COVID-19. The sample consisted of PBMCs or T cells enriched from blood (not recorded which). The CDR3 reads CASSDSGQGGGYTF. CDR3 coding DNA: TGTGCCAGCAGCGACTCCGGACAGGGTGGTGGCTACACCTTC.